The 12 T cell receptor beta chains presented below share a single source sample, sequenced in a study of control samples from healthy donors and cancer patients. Libraries were prepared by immunoSEQ multiplex PCR; TCRdb keeps only in-frame clonotypes and omits some of them. The data show about 150,000 clones, about 94% seen once. The sequenced material came from blood. These receptors all stem from a man aged 35-49 years in good health.

This chain uses TRBV12-3 or TRBV12-4 with TRBJ2-7; D is undetermined. The CDR3 sequence is 13 residues long. Trimming took off 6 bases at V and 7 bases at J, with 16 bases between the two ends. CDR3: CASRSDRRWEQYF. CDR3 nucleotide sequence: TGTGCCAGCAGGTCGGACCGGCGGTGGGAGCAGTACTTC.

This chain links TRBV3-1 (or the pseudogene TRBV3-2) with TRBJ1-6; weak D call: TRBD1 (5 bases). This CDR3 has 15 amino acids. V gave up 1 base and J gave up 7 bases, with 11 bases separating them. Germline assignment: CDR1 LGHDT and CDR2 YNNKEL (reference sequence). The CDR3 region has the DNA TGTGCCAGCAGCCAAGGGGGACTGATAAATTCACCCCTCCACTTT. It codes for CASSQGGLINSPLHF.

The J gene is TRBJ1-1, the V gene TRBV6-5, with 8 bases lining up with TRBD1. This CDR3 region has 14 residues. CDR1 and CDR2 (germline): MNHEY, SVGAGI. V shed 0 bases, J shed 4 bases, and the junction held 1 base outside the gene matches. CDR3 in amino acids: CASSYSDRGTEAFF. The CDR3 nucleotides read TGTGCCAGCAGTTACTCCGACAGGGGCACTGAAGCTTTCTTT.

Of note for this clone: Additional DNA sequences in this sample encode the identical CDR3. The V call is TRBV6-1, the J call TRBJ1-1; D is unclear. With 0 bases removed from V and 1 base from J, the gap between germline ends came to 3 bases. The CDR3 sequence is 13 residues long. Germline CDR1 MNHNS, CDR2 SASEGT. The CDR3 DNA is TGTGCCAGCAGTGAAGCGGAGAACACTGAAGCTTTCTTT. Its protein is CASSEAENTEAFF.

Worth noting for this clone: Other nucleotide sequences in the sample specify the same CDR3. The chain has TRBV24-1 and TRBJ2-2, with D unresolved. The germline CDR1 and CDR2 sequences are KGHDR and SFDVKD. V lost 5 bases and J 0 bases, leaving 3 bases between the germline ends. The CDR3 is 13 residues long. The CDR3 sequence: CATSGANTGELFF. The CDR3 coding sequence is TGTGCCACCAGTGGGGCGAACACCGGGGAGCTGTTTTTT.

For the CDR3, the DNA is TGTGCCAGCAGTACGGGCGGGGCTTCTAACTATGGCTACACCTTC. Its protein product is CASSTGGASNYGYTF. The rearrangement links TRBV28 to TRBJ1-2; possibly TRBD1 for D (5 bases). CDR3 length equals 15 residues. Per germline, CDR1 MDHEN and CDR2 SYDVKM. Trimming took off 5 bases at V and 0 bases at J, with 13 bases between the two ends.

The chain uses TRBV10-2 and TRBJ1-6, with D possibly matching TRBD1 (6 bases). The CDR3 is made up of 16 amino acids. Germline CDR1 reads WSHSY; CDR2 reads SAAADI. The V end lost 2 bases, the J end lost 7 bases, and 15 bases lay between the germline ends. The chain's CDR3 is CASSEPFRGQNSPLHF. The CDR3 region has the DNA TGCGCCAGCAGTGAGCCCTTCAGGGGTCAGAATTCACCCCTCCACTTT.

This clone was recorded a few times. The genes are TRBV7-9 and TRBJ2-1; D not certain. This CDR3 is built from 14 residues. The V end was cut by 3 bases, the J end by 6 bases, with 12 bases between. Germline V gives CDR1 SEHNR, CDR2 FQNEAQ (reference sequence). The CDR3 is CASSFQTASNEQFF. The CDR3 DNA is TGTGCCAGCAGCTTTCAAACTGCAAGCAATGAGCAGTTCTTC.

The rearrangement joins TRBV15 to TRBJ2-7; 10 nucleotides match TRBD1. The CDR3 spans 13 residues. The J segment lost 7 bases and the V segment lost 3 bases, leaving 3 bases of the junction unmatched. Germline loops: CDR1 LNHNV, CDR2 YYDKDF (reference sequence). The CDR3 region is CATSSGQGDEQYF. The CDR3 DNA reads TGTGCCACCAGCAGTGGACAGGGGGATGAGCAGTACTTC.

The V and J genes are TRBV6-7 and TRBJ1-1, with a possible D match to TRBD1 (6 bases). TRBV6-7 is marked as an open reading frame, function uncertain. V lost 2 bases and J lost 4, with 17 bases in between. This CDR3 region has 16 residues. The DNA of the CDR3 is TGTGCCAGCAGTTACCCTAACACAGGGAGTGTCACTGAAGCTTTCTTT. It yields the protein CASSYPNTGSVTEAFF.

This chain links TRBV12-2 with TRBJ1-3. TRBV12-2 is a pseudogene locus. This CDR3 region has 16 residues. The CDR3 region is CASRSGSPFSGNTIYF. Written as DNA, the CDR3 is TGTGCAAGTCGCTCCGGCTCCCCTTTCTCTGGAAACACCATATATTTT.

The chain has TRBV9 and TRBJ1-2, with D possibly matching TRBD1 (6 bases). Deletions cut 2 bases from V and 8 bases from J, with 10 bases between. CDR1 is SGDLS, CDR2 YYNGEE, per germline. The CDR3 extends over 12 amino acids. The CDR3, as DNA: TGTGCCAGCAGCGTCTACAGGGACGGCTACACCTTC. Translation: CASSVYRDGYTF.